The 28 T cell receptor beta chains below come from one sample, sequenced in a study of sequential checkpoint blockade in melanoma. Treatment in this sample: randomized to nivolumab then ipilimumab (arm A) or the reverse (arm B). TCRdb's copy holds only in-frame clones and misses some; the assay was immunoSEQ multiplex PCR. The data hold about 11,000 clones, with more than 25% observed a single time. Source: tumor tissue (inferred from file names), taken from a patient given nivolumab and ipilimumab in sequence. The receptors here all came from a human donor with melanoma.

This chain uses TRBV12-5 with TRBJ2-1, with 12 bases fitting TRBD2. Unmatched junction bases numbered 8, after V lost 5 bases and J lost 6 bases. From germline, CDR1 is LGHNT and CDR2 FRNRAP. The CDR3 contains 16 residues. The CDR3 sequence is CASGPPLAGGLNEQFF. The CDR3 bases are TGTGCTAGTGGTCCCCCTCTAGCGGGGGGGCTCAATGAGCAGTTCTTC.

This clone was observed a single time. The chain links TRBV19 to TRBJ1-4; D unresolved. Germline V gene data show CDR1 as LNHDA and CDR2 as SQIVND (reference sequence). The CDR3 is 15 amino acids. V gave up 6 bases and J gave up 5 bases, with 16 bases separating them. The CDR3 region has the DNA TGTGCCAGTAGCGGAATCGTGGAAAAGAATGAAAAACTGTTTTTT. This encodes CASSGIVEKNEKLFF.

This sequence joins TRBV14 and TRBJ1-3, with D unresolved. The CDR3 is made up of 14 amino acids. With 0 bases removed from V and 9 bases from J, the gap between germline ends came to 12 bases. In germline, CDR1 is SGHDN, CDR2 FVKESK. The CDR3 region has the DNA TGTGCCAGCAGCCAAGATATCGGGGTAACCACCATATATTTT. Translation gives CASSQDIGVTTIYF.

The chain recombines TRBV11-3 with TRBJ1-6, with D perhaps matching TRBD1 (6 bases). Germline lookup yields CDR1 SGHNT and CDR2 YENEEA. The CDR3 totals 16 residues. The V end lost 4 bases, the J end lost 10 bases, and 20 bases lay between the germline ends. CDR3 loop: CASSSSRQGISSPLHF. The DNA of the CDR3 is TGTGCCAGCAGCTCGAGTCGGCAGGGGATAAGCTCACCCCTCCACTTT.

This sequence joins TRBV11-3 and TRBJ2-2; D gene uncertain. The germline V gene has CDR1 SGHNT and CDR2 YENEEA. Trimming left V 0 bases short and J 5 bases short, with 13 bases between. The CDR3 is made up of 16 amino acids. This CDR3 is CASSLDSGPLTGELFF. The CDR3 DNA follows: TGTGCCAGCAGCTTAGATTCCGGCCCCCTAACCGGGGAGCTGTTTTTT. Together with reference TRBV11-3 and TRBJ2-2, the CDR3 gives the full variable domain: EAGVVQSPRYKIIEKKQPVAFWCNPISGHNTLYWYLQNLGQGPELLIRYENEEAVDDSQLPKDRFSAERLKGVDSTLKIQPAELGDSAVYLCASSLDSGPLTGELFFGEGSRLTVL.

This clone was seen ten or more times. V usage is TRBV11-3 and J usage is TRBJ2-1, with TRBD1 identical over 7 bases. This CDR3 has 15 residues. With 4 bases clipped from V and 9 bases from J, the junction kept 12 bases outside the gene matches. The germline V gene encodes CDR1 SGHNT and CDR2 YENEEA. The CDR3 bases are TGTGCCAGCAGCTCCAGCACAGGGGCACAAGGTGAGCAGTTCTTC. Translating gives CASSSSTGAQGEQFF.

Here the CDR3 DNA reads TGCGCCAGCAGCTTGGATAGCGGGGGGGCGAAAAATGAGCAGTTCTTC. Protein product: CASSLDSGGAKNEQFF. This chain joins TRBV5-1 and TRBJ2-1; 11 bases line up with TRBD2. The V gene end was trimmed by 0 bases and the J gene end by 7 bases; junction bases not matched to a gene: 6. Looked up from germline, CDR1 is SGHRS and CDR2 is YFSETQ. The CDR3 spans 16 residues.

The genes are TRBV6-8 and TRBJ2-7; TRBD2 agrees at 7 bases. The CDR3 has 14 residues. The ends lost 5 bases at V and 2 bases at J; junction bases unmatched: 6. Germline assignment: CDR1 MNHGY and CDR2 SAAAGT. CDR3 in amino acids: CASSTGTTPYEQYF. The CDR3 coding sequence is TGTGCCAGCAGTACCGGGACTACCCCCTACGAGCAGTACTTC.

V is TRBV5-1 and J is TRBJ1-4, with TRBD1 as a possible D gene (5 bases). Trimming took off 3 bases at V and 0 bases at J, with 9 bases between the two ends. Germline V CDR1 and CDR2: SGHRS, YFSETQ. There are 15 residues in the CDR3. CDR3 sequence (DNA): TGCGCCAGCAGCTCAACGACAGCAACTAATGAAAAACTGTTTTTT. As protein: CASSSTTATNEKLFF.

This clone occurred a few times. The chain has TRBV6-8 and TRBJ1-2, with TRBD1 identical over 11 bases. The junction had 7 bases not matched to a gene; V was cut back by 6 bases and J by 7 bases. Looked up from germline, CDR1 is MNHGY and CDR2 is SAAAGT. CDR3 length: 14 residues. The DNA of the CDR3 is TGTGCCAGCAGCGGGACAGGGGGTAGAATTGGCTACACCTTC. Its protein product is CASSGTGGRIGYTF.

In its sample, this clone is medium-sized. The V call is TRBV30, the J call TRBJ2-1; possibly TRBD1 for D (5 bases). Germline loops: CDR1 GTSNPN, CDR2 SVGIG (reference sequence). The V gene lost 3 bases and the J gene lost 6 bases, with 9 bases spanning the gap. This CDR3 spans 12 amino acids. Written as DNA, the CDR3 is TGTGCCTGGAGGGCAGGGCCCAATGAGCAGTTCTTC. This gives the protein CAWRAGPNEQFF.

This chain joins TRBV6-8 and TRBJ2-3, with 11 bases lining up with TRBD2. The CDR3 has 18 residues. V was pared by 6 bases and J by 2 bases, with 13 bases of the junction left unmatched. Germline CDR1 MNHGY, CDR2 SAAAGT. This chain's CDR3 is CASREEIAGGRSTDTQYF. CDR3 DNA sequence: TGTGCCAGCAGGGAAGAAATAGCGGGGGGGCGATCCACAGATACGCAGTATTTT.

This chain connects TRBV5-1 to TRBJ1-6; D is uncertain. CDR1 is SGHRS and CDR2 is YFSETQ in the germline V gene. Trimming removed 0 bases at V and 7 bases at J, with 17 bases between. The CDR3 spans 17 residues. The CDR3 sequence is CASSLAGSDRVNSPLHF. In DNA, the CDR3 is TGCGCCAGCAGCTTGGCCGGCAGCGACCGGGTGAATTCACCCCTCCACTTT.

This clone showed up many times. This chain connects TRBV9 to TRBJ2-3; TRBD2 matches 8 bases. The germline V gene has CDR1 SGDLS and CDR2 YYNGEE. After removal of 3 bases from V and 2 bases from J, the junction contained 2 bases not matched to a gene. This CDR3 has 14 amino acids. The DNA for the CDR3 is TGTGCCAGCAGCGAGCGGGGGATCACAGATACGCAGTATTTT. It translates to CASSERGITDTQYF. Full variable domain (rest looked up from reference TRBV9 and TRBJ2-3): DSGVTQTPKHLITATGQRVTLRCSPRSGDLSVYWYQQSLDQGLQFLIQYYNGEERAKGNILERFSAQQFPDLHSELNLSSLELGDSALYFCASSERGITDTQYFGPGTRLTVL.

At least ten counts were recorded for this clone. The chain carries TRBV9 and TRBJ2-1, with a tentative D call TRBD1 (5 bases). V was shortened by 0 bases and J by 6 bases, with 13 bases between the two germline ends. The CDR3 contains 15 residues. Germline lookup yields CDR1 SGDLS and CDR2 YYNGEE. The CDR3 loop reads CASSVGQGLSNEQFF. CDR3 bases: TGTGCCAGCAGCGTAGGGCAGGGCCTGAGCAATGAGCAGTTCTTC.

The DNA of the CDR3 is TGCGCCAGCAGCTTGGAAGGGGGGGACAGTGACATTCAGTACTTC. Its translation is CASSLEGGDSDIQYF. The chain employs TRBV5-1 and TRBJ2-4, with D perhaps TRBD1 or TRBD2 (7 bases each). Germline CDR1 is SGHRS and CDR2 is YFSETQ. V was trimmed by 0 bases and J by 8 bases, leaving 15 bases between them. The CDR3 is 15 amino acids.

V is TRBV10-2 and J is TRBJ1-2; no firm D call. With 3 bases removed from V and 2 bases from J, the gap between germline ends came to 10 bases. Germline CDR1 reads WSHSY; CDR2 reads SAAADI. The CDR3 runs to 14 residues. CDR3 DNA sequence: TGCGCCAGCAGTGAACGTTCATTGAACTATGGCTACACCTTC. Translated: CASSERSLNYGYTF.

The CDR3 DNA reads as TGTGCCAGTGATAAGGGGAGCGACTATGGCTACACCTTC. This sequence encodes CASDKGSDYGYTF. The chain combines TRBV19 with TRBJ1-2; D is possibly TRBD1 (5 bases). There are 13 residues in the CDR3. The V end was cut by 8 bases, the J end by 3 bases, with 13 bases between. Germline lookup yields CDR1 LNHDA and CDR2 SQIVND (reference sequence).

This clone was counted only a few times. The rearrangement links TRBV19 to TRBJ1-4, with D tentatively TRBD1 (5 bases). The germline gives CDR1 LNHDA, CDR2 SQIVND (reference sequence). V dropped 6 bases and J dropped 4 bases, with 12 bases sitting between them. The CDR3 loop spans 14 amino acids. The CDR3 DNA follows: TGTGCCAGTAGGCGGACACTTGGTAATGAAAAACTGTTTTTT. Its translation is CASRRTLGNEKLFF.

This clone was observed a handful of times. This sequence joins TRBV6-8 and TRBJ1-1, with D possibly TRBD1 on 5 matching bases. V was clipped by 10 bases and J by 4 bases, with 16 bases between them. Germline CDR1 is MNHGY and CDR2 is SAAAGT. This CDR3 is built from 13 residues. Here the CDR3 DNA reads TGTGCCATCAGGGACGGGGGTTTCACTGAAGCTTTCTTT. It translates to CAIRDGGFTEAFF.

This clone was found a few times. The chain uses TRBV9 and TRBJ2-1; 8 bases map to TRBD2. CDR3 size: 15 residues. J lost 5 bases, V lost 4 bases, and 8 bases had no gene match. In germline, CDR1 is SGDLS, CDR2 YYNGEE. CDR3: CASSPGGALHNEQFF. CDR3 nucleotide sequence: TGTGCCAGCAGCCCCGGGGGGGCTCTCCACAATGAGCAGTTCTTC.

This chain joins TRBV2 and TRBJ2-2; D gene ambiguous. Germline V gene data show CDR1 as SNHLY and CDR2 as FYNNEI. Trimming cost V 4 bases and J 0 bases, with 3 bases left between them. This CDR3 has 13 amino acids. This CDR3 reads CASSAANTGELFF. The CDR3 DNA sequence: TGTGCCAGCAGTGCGGCGAACACCGGGGAGCTGTTTTTT.

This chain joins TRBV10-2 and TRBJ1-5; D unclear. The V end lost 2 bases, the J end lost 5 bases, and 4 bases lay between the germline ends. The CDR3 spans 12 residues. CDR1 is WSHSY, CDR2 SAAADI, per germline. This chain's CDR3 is CASSESDQPQHF. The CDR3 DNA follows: TGCGCCAGCAGTGAGAGTGATCAGCCCCAGCATTTT.

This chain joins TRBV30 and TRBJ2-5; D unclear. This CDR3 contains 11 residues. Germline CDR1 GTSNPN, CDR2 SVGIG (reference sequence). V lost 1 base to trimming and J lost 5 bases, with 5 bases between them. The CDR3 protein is CAWSGGETQYF. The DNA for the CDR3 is TGTGCCTGGAGTGGCGGTGAGACCCAGTACTTC. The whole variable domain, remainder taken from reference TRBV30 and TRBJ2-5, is SQTIHQWPATLVQPVGSPLSLECTVEGTSNPNLYWYRQAAGRGLQLLFYSVGIGQISSEVPQNLSASRPQDRQFILSSKKLLLSDSGFYLCAWSGGETQYFGPGTRLLVL.

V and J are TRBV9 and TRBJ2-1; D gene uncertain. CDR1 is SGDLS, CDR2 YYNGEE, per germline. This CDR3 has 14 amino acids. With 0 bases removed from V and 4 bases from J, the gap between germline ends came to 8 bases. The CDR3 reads CASSVEAEYNEQFF. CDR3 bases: TGTGCCAGCAGCGTAGAGGCAGAGTACAATGAGCAGTTCTTC.

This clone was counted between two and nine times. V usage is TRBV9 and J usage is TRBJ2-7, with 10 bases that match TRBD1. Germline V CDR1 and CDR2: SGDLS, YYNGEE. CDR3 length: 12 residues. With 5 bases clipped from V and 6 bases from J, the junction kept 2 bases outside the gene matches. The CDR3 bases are TGTGCCAGCAGTGGACAGGGGGTCGAGCAGTACTTC. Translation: CASSGQGVEQYF.

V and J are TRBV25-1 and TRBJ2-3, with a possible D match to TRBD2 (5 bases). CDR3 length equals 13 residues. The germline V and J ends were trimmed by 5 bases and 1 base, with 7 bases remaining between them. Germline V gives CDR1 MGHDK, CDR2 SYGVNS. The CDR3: CASSWRGTDTQYF. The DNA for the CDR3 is TGTGCCAGCAGTTGGCGGGGCACAGATACGCAGTATTTT.

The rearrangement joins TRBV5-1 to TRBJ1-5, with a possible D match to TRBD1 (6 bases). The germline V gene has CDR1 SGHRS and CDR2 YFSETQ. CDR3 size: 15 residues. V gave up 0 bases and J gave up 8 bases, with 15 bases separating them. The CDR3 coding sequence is TGCGCCAGCAGCTTGGATCGGGGGGCGGGTGAGCCCCAGCATTTT. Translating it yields CASSLDRGAGEPQHF. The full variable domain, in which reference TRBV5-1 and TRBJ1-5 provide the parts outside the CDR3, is KAGVTQTPRYLIKTRGQQVTLSCSPISGHRSVSWYQQTPGQGLQFLFEYFSETQRNKGNFPGRFSGRQFSNSRSEMNVSTLELGDSALYLCASSLDRGAGEPQHFGDGTRLSIL.